A single sample is the source of the 15 T cell receptor beta chains below, sequenced in a study of cytomegalovirus exposure and HLA in healthy donors. The PCR made use of 60 Vbeta and 13 Jbeta primers. The table came from immunoSEQ multiplex PCR; TCRdb's copy has only in-frame clones and leaves some out. This sample has about 110,000 clones, with roughly 70% found just once. Sequencing input: PBMCs. The receptors come from a woman between 25 and 40 years old in good health and CMV-seronegative.

The chain has TRBV19 and TRBJ1-5; tentative D call: TRBD1 (6 bases). CDR3 length equals 15 residues. Trimming cost V 6 bases and J 0 bases, with 12 bases left between them. CDR1 LNHDA and CDR2 SQIVND come from the germline V gene (reference sequence). CDR3 protein: CASRDRTYSNQPQHF. Written as DNA, the CDR3 is TGTGCCAGTAGAGACAGGACTTATAGCAATCAGCCCCAGCATTTT.

The chain combines TRBV2 with TRBJ2-7; 13 bases agree with TRBD2. Germline values: CDR1 SNHLY, CDR2 FYNNEI. The V segment lost 4 bases and the J segment 5 bases; nucleotides outside the gene matches: 5. This CDR3 spans 15 amino acids. In DNA form, the CDR3 reads TGTGCCAGCAGTGGGACTAGCGGGAGCTTCCACGAGCAGTACTTC. It is translated as CASSGTSGSFHEQYF.

The rearrangement links TRBV18 to TRBJ1-4; no definite D call. This CDR3 has 15 residues. Trimming pared 3 bases from V and 4 bases from J, leaving 12 bases between. Germline CDR1 KGHSH, CDR2 LQKENI. Here the CDR3 reads CASSPDPTRNEKLFF. DNA for the CDR3: TGTGCCAGCTCACCTGATCCTACTCGTAATGAAAAACTGTTTTTT.

The J gene is TRBJ2-5, the V gene TRBV27, with D unresolved. Per germline, CDR1 MNHEY and CDR2 SMNVEV (reference sequence). The CDR3 consists of 13 residues. V lost 3 bases, J lost 1 base, and 6 bases lay in between. For the CDR3, the DNA is TGTGCCAGCAGTTTGAACTTCCAAGAGACCCAGTACTTC. Protein sequence: CASSLNFQETQYF.

V gene TRBV30 combines with J gene TRBJ1-3, with 7 bases identical to TRBD1. This CDR3 region has 16 residues. V trimming: 1 base; J trimming: 4 bases; junction bases outside the gene matches: 10. The germline V gene has CDR1 GTSNPN and CDR2 SVGIG (reference sequence). The CDR3 loop is CAWSEENRGAGNTIYF. In DNA form, the CDR3 reads TGTGCCTGGAGTGAGGAGAACAGGGGAGCAGGAAACACCATATATTTT.

The genes are TRBV18 and TRBJ1-1; D possibly corresponds to TRBD1 (5 bases). The ends were cut back, 8 bases at V and 0 bases at J, with 10 bases in the middle. The CDR3 length is 13 residues. CDR1 KGHSH and CDR2 LQKENI come from the germline V gene. The CDR3 coding sequence is TGTGCCAGCCGACGGACAATGAACACTGAAGCTTTCTTT. Its protein product is CASRRTMNTEAFF.

This rearrangement joins TRBV5-1 to TRBJ2-1; D unresolved. CDR3 size: 16 residues. V dropped 4 bases and J dropped 9 bases, with 23 bases sitting between them. Germline CDR1 and CDR2: SGHRS and YFSETQ. The CDR3 region is CASSPASGNPAGEQFF. The CDR3 region has the DNA TGCGCCAGCAGCCCCGCTTCGGGTAACCCGGCCGGTGAGCAGTTCTTC.

The chain combines TRBV9 with TRBJ2-5; TRBD2 aligns across 8 bases. The CDR3 is 15 residues long. Trimming removed 2 bases from V and 2 bases from J; junction bases left unmatched: 5. Germline V gene data show CDR1 as SGDLS and CDR2 as YYNGEE. CDR3 region: CASSVLAGKQETQYF. CDR3 nucleotides: TGTGCCAGCAGCGTTTTAGCGGGGAAACAAGAGACCCAGTACTTC.

This sequence joins TRBV7-9 and TRBJ2-2; no definite D call. Looked up from germline, CDR1 is SEHNR and CDR2 is FQNEAQ (reference sequence). V lost 4 bases to trimming and J lost 1 base, with 4 bases between them. CDR3 size: 13 residues. CDR3 nucleotide sequence: TGTGCCAGCAGCTCAGGGAACACCGGGGAGCTGTTTTTT. Translated: CASSSGNTGELFF. The full variable domain, rest sourced from reference TRBV7-9 and TRBJ2-2, is DTGVSQNPRHKITKRGQNVTFRCDPISEHNRLYWYRQTLGQGPEFLTYFQNEAQLEKSRLLSDRFSAERPKGSFSTLEIQRTEQGDSAMYLCASSSGNTGELFFGEGSRLTVL.

The chain couples TRBV5-1 to TRBJ1-2, with D possibly matching TRBD1 (5 bases). The germline V gene has CDR1 SGHRS and CDR2 YFSETQ. Trimming stripped 0 bases from V and 0 bases from J, with 12 bases between. The CDR3 length is 16 residues. The CDR3 DNA sequence: TGCGCCAGCAGCTTGGTGGGGCCTCGACCTAACTATGGCTACACCTTC. It yields the protein CASSLVGPRPNYGYTF.

V and J are TRBV19 and TRBJ1-2, with a possible D match to TRBD1 (5 bases). The CDR3 covers 16 residues. Per germline, CDR1 LNHDA and CDR2 SQIVND (reference sequence). The V and J ends lost 0 bases and 6 bases respectively, with 17 bases between them. As DNA, the CDR3 is TGTGCCAGTAGTATAGATCATGGGGGGGACTTCAATGGCTACACCTTC. Amino acids: CASSIDHGGDFNGYTF. The full variable domain, with the rest looked up from reference TRBV19 and TRBJ1-2, is DGGITQSPKYLFRKEGQNVTLSCEQNLNHDAMYWYRQDPGQGLRLIYYSQIVNDFQKGDIAEGYSVSREKKESFPLTVTSAQKNPTAFYLCASSIDHGGDFNGYTFGSGTRLTVV.

CDR3 nucleotides: TGTGCCAGTAGTACTTTCCCAGGGTCGAACTATGGCTACACCTTC. Translating it yields CASSTFPGSNYGYTF. The chain is built from TRBV19 and TRBJ1-2; TRBD1 is a possible D gene (5 bases). V was pared by 4 bases and J by 2 bases, with 14 bases between. This CDR3 spans 15 amino acids. Germline values: CDR1 LNHDA, CDR2 SQIVND (reference sequence).

V usage is TRBV10-3 and J usage is TRBJ2-1, with unresolved D. The V and J ends lost 3 bases and 7 bases respectively, with 13 bases between them. Germline V gives CDR1 ENHRY, CDR2 SYGVKD. The CDR3 is made up of 14 amino acids. The CDR3 spells CAISEPETSNEQFF. CDR3 DNA: TGTGCCATCAGTGAACCCGAGACTTCAAATGAGCAGTTCTTC.

The rearrangement uses TRBV29-1 and TRBJ1-1; D is unresolved. V was clipped by 3 bases and J by 8 bases, with 16 bases between them. Germline CDR1 reads SQVTM; CDR2 reads ANQGSEA. CDR3 length: 13 residues. CDR3 bases: TGCAGCGTTGATGTGGAGGGAGGATCGGAAGCTTTCTTT. Translating gives CSVDVEGGSEAFF.

This clone was seen a handful of times. The chain links TRBV6-1 to TRBJ2-7; 7 bases match TRBD1. CDR1 and CDR2 from the germline V gene are MNHNS and SASEGT. The CDR3 is made up of 15 amino acids. V trimming: 5 bases; J trimming: 0 bases; junction bases outside the gene matches: 7. The CDR3 bases are TGTGCCAGCAGTATATGGGACAGAGTCTCCTACGAGCAGTACTTC. Its translation is CASSIWDRVSYEQYF.